This TCR beta chain appears in the sequencing data of a study of T-cell memory formation after mild COVID-19. Overall study findings and caveats: Chiefly within CM and EM were the contracting CD4+ clones; CD8+ ones were within EMRA.

Constant-segment primers were used for 5'RACE, and the resulting TCR alpha and TCR beta cDNA libraries carried sample barcodes and UMIs. TCRdb recomputed calls from the 5' RACE reads with MiXCR, one row per CDR3 protein. The table has about 140,000 distinct CDR3 sequences, about a fifth seen once. About this clonotype: Its antigen is still unknown.

CDR1 is LGHDT and CDR2 is YNNKEL in the germline V gene (reference sequence). J lost 10 bases, V lost 4 bases, and 14 bases had no gene match. This CDR3 is built from 17 residues. The receptor was derived from an adult woman who had mild COVID-19 (a few samples of this study predate the infection). Cell type and time point are not known. V is TRBV3-1 and J is TRBJ2-1, with 12 nucleotides matching TRBD1. What was sequenced was PBMCs or a T cell subset sorted from them (not recorded which). The CDR3 DNA follows: TGTGCCAGCAGCCCGCTGACGCCGGGACAGGGGGCTGGGGAGCAGTTCTTC. This translates into CASSPLTPGQGAGEQFF.